The T cell receptor beta chain under discussion was sequenced for a study of cytomegalovirus exposure and HLA in healthy donors. The overall study: Among roughly 180 million T cells, an earlier analysis found approximately 110 million unique TCR beta sequences.

The PCR made use of 60 Vbeta and 13 Jbeta primers. Repertoires were generated with immunoSEQ multiplex PCR, while TCRdb's copy carries only in-frame clones and drops some. Found here are about 140,000 clones, approximately 82% of them singletons; the top ten hold 1.9%. The trim removed 1 base at V and 4 bases at J, leaving 6 bases unmatched. Germline values: CDR1 MDHEN, CDR2 SYDVKM. The CDR3 runs 16 residues. The sequence derives from a woman aged 40 to 50 in good health and CMV-seronegative. This rearrangement joins TRBV28 to TRBJ2-2; TRBD1 matches 7 bases. Sample: PBMCs. CDR3 nucleotides: TGTGCCAGCAGTTTATATTCCTCAGGGGGCACCGGGGAGCTGTTTTTT. It specifies CASSLYSSGGTGELFF. Complete variable domain (other parts from reference TRBV28 and TRBJ2-2): DVKVTQSSRYLVKRTGEKVFLECVQDMDHENMFWYRQDPGLGLRLIYFSYDVKMKEKGDIPEGYSVSREKKERFSLILESASTNQTSMYLCASSLYSSGGTGELFFGEGSRLTVL.